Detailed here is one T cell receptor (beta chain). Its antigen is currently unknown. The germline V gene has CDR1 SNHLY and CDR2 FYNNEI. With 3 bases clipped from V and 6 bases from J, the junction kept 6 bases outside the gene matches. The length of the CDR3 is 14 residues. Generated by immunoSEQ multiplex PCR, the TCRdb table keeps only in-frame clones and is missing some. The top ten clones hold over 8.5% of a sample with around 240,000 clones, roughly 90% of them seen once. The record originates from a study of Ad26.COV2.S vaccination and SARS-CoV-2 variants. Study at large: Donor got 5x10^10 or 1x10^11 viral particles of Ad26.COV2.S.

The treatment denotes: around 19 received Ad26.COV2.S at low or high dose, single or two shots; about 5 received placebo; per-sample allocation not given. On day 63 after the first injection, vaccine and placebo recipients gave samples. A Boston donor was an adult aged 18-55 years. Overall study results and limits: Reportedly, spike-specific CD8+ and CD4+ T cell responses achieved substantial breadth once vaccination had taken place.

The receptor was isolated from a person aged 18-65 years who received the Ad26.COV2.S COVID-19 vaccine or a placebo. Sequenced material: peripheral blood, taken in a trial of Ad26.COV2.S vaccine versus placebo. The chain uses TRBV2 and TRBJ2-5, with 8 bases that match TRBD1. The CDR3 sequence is CASSDRGRVKTQYF. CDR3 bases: TGTGCCAGCAGTGACAGGGGGCGCGTAAAGACCCAGTACTTC.